What follows are 27 T cell receptor beta chains derived from one specimen sequenced in a study of beta chain features in type 1 diabetes. Every bit of the isolated RNA underwent reverse transcription, so sequencing read expressed TCRB transcripts. TCRdb's copy holds only in-frame clones and misses some; the assay was immunoSEQ multiplex PCR. Counted here are 65,000 to 100,000 clones, around a third occurring once; the ten biggest clones make up 0.4% to 0.45%. What was sequenced was stem cell memory CD4+ T cells from blood. The receptors originated from a young woman in good health.

This clone was seen only a few times. As DNA, the CDR3 is TGTGCCAGCAGCCCGTATCCTCCTGTAGTCCGGGCCTACAATGAGCAGTTCTTC. Translation gives CASSPYPPVVRAYNEQFF. The J gene is TRBJ2-1, the V gene TRBV7-6, with D hard to call. Per germline, CDR1 SGHVS and CDR2 FNYEAQ. The V and J ends lost 5 bases and 2 bases respectively, with 22 bases between them. The CDR3 totals 18 residues.

This clone was observed a few times. The chain is built from TRBV9 and TRBJ2-3; possibly TRBD2 for D (6 bases). Trimming pared 0 bases from V and 2 bases from J, leaving 13 bases between. The CDR3 sequence is 16 residues long. The germline V gene encodes CDR1 SGDLS and CDR2 YYNGEE. This chain's CDR3 is CASSVEEGRSTDTQYF. As DNA, the CDR3 is TGTGCCAGCAGCGTAGAGGAGGGGAGATCCACAGATACGCAGTATTTT.

This clone was recorded a few times. J is TRBJ1-6 and V is TRBV2, with TRBD1 identical over 7 bases. Germline V gene sequence: CDR1 SNHLY, CDR2 FYNNEI. The V segment lost 9 bases and the J segment 0 bases; nucleotides outside the gene matches: 2. There are 14 residues in the CDR3. The CDR3 protein is CASRDSSYNSPLHF. CDR3 DNA: TGTGCCAGTAGGGACAGCTCCTATAATTCACCCCTCCACTTT. Supplemented by reference TRBV2 and TRBJ1-6, the full variable domain reads EPEVTQTPSHQVTQMGQEVILRCVPISNHLYFYWYRQILGQKVEFLVSFYNNEISEKSEIFDDQFSVERPDGSNFTLKIRSTKLEDSAMYFCASRDSSYNSPLHFGNGTRLTVT.

This clone was seen a handful of times. The chain links TRBV5-1 to TRBJ1-1; TRBD1 matches 7 bases. CDR3 length: 13 residues. Germline assignment: CDR1 SGHRS and CDR2 YFSETQ. V was clipped by 4 bases and J by 5 bases; unmatched bases: 5. CDR3 protein: CASSLQGRTEAFF. The CDR3 nucleotides are TGCGCCAGCAGCCTACAGGGGAGGACTGAAGCTTTCTTT.

This clone was counted a few times. The chain carries TRBV7-2 and TRBJ2-7, with 13 nucleotides matching TRBD2. The CDR3 is made up of 16 amino acids. Trimming took 5 bases from V and 4 from J; bases not matched to a gene: 8. Germline lookup yields CDR1 SGHTA and CDR2 FQGNSA. CDR3 DNA sequence: TGTGCCAGCAGCCCTTGGACTAGCGGGGGCTTGTACGAGCAGTACTTC. This codes for CASSPWTSGGLYEQYF.

The chain uses TRBV10-3 and TRBJ1-2; TRBD1 aligns across 10 bases. Losses at the gene ends were 4 bases for V and 3 bases for J; bases not matched to a gene: 2. The CDR3 consists of 14 residues. The germline V gene encodes CDR1 ENHRY and CDR2 SYGVKD. In DNA, the CDR3 is TGTGCCATCAGTGCCGGGACAGGGGACTATGGCTACACCTTC. Its protein product is CAISAGTGDYGYTF.

This chain connects TRBV4-3 to TRBJ1-2, with D tentatively TRBD1 (5 bases). Germline V gives CDR1 LGHNA, CDR2 YSLEER. Trimming took 1 base from V and 4 from J, leaving 13 bases between them. The CDR3 runs 15 residues. The CDR3 region is CASSQVTGGGYGYTF. CDR3 coding DNA: TGCGCCAGCAGCCAAGTGACGGGGGGAGGCTATGGCTACACCTTC.

This clone was counted only a few times. This chain uses TRBV5-1 with TRBJ2-7; 7 positions agree with TRBD2. Germline CDR1 reads SGHRS; CDR2 reads YFSETQ. There are 13 residues in the CDR3. The V and J ends lost 4 bases and 4 bases, in that order; junction bases with no gene match: 5. The CDR3 DNA follows: TGCGCCAGCAGCCCCCAGGGAGGGTACGAGCAGTACTTC. As protein: CASSPQGGYEQYF. The variable domain in full, with the rest retrieved from reference TRBV5-1 and TRBJ2-7, is KAGVTQTPRYLIKTRGQQVTLSCSPISGHRSVSWYQQTPGQGLQFLFEYFSETQRNKGNFPGRFSGRQFSNSRSEMNVSTLELGDSALYLCASSPQGGYEQYFGPGTRLTVT.

V gene TRBV7-9 combines with J gene TRBJ2-1, with TRBD1 matching 12 bases. The CDR3 is 15 residues long. Germline loops: CDR1 SEHNR, CDR2 FQNEAQ (reference sequence). With V trimmed by 1 base and J by 10 bases, 5 bases remained unmatched. Written as DNA, the CDR3 is TGTGCCAGCAGCTTAGGGGGACAGGGGGCACGGGAGCAGTTCTTC. Its protein product is CASSLGGQGAREQFF.

In this sample, this clone turned up a few times. The rearrangement uses TRBV6-1 and TRBJ2-2; 8 bases are shared with TRBD2. The germline CDR1 and CDR2 sequences are MNHNS and SASEGT. The length of the CDR3 is 15 residues. J gave up 1 base and V 8 bases, and 6 bases lay outside the gene matches. This CDR3 is CASAPGLGNTGELFF. DNA for the CDR3: TGTGCCAGCGCACCGGGACTAGGGAACACCGGGGAGCTGTTTTTT.

The V call is TRBV11-3, the J call TRBJ2-1, with 7 bases matching TRBD2. Per germline, CDR1 SGHNT and CDR2 YENEEA. This CDR3 is built from 15 residues. Trimming removed 1 base from V and 9 bases from J; junction bases left unmatched: 9. In nucleotides, the CDR3 is TGTGCCAGCAGCTTAGCCCCCTCTCTAGCGGCTGAGCAGTTCTTC. Translating gives CASSLAPSLAAEQFF.

The chain uses TRBV4-3 and TRBJ1-2; D is unresolved. Germline V gene sequence: CDR1 LGHNA, CDR2 YSLEER. The CDR3 extends over 15 amino acids. V gave up 0 bases and J gave up 4 bases, with 12 bases separating them. CDR3 protein: CASSQDLDKAYGYTF. CDR3 nucleotides: TGCGCCAGCAGCCAAGATCTCGACAAGGCCTATGGCTACACCTTC.

V usage is TRBV4-3 and J usage is TRBJ2-7, with D tentatively TRBD1 (5 bases). The CDR3 runs to 14 residues. Trimming removed 4 bases at V and 5 bases at J, with 15 bases between. Germline values: CDR1 LGHNA, CDR2 YSLEER. The CDR3 nucleotides read TGCGCCAGCAGCCGAAAATCAGGGCTCGACGAGCAGTACTTC. It is translated as CASSRKSGLDEQYF.

Only one count was recorded for this clone. The V gene is TRBV10-3, the J gene TRBJ1-1; the D gene is possibly TRBD1 (6 bases). The V end was cut by 3 bases, the J end by 1 base, with 18 bases between. This CDR3 contains 17 residues. The germline CDR1 and CDR2 sequences are ENHRY and SYGVKD. This chain's CDR3 is CAISDRDNPSENTEAFF. The DNA for the CDR3 is TGTGCCATCAGTGACCGGGACAATCCATCTGAGAACACTGAAGCTTTCTTT.

In its sample, this clone was seen a few times. V and J are TRBV4-2 and TRBJ1-1, with 7 bases aligning to TRBD1. This CDR3 is built from 15 residues. Germline lookup yields CDR1 LGHNA and CDR2 YNFKEQ. The J segment lost 1 base and the V segment lost 5 bases, leaving 7 bases of the junction unmatched. The CDR3 bases are TGTGCCAGCAGCAGAACAGGGGTGGAGAACACTGAAGCTTTCTTT. Translated, it gives CASSRTGVENTEAFF.

The chain is built from TRBV4-1 and TRBJ1-2, with D perhaps TRBD1 (6 bases). In germline, CDR1 is MGHRA, CDR2 YSYEKL. V gave up 1 base and J gave up 2 bases, with 20 bases separating them. The CDR3 consists of 18 residues. DNA for the CDR3: TGCGCCAGCAGCCAAGTGCTCAGGGGCGCAAAAGGAAACTATGGCTACACCTTC. This gives the protein CASSQVLRGAKGNYGYTF.

In its sample, this clone was seen a few times. The chain recombines TRBV6-5 with TRBJ2-7, with D possibly being TRBD1 (6 bases). V lost 5 bases, J lost 6 bases, and 20 bases lay in between. The CDR3 runs to 15 residues. CDR1 and CDR2 (germline): MNHEY, SVGAGI. The CDR3 here is CASSVSQGWNGEQYF. CDR3 bases: TGTGCCAGCAGTGTATCACAGGGTTGGAATGGCGAGCAGTACTTC.

This clone was picked up a small number of times. This chain uses TRBV28 with TRBJ1-2; unclear D gene. Germline V gene data show CDR1 as MDHEN and CDR2 as SYDVKM. The CDR3 totals 14 residues. Trimming shortened V by 4 bases and J by 2 bases, and 11 bases separated the two germline ends. CDR3 amino acids: CASSSEGANYGYTF. The CDR3 nucleotides are TGTGCCAGCAGTTCCGAAGGAGCCAACTATGGCTACACCTTC.

For the CDR3, the DNA is TGTGCCAGCAGCCAACACTACGGCAAGGGGCGGCATAGCAATCAGCCCCAGCATTTT. The encoded protein is CASSQHYGKGRHSNQPQHF. V usage is TRBV14 and J usage is TRBJ1-5; D is possibly TRBD1 (5 bases). Trimming shortened V by 2 bases and J by 0 bases, and 20 bases separated the two germline ends. The CDR3 runs to 19 residues. Germline CDR1 and CDR2: SGHDN and FVKESK.

Comments on this clone: The same CDR3 arises from other DNA sequences in this sample as well. The rearrangement links TRBV18 to TRBJ1-5; D is possibly TRBD1 (5 bases). Germline V CDR1 and CDR2: KGHSH, LQKENI. The CDR3 contains 13 residues. V dropped 3 bases and J dropped 4 bases, with 7 bases sitting between them. Written as DNA, the CDR3 is TGTGCCAGCTCACCGGGGGGGAATCAGCCCCAGCATTTT. It codes for CASSPGGNQPQHF.

This clone showed up just a few times. The sample contains more than one DNA sequence encoding this CDR3. CDR3 residues: CAWRPWESTNEKLFF. As DNA, the CDR3 is TGTGCCTGGAGGCCTTGGGAGTCAACTAATGAAAAACTGTTTTTT. V gene TRBV30 combines with J gene TRBJ1-4; D ambiguous. The V gene's germline CDR1 is GTSNPN and CDR2 SVGIG (reference sequence). The CDR3 loop spans 15 amino acids. V dropped 3 bases and J dropped 0 bases, with 11 bases sitting between them.

The chain links TRBV7-2 to TRBJ2-2; D might be TRBD2 (6 bases). Trimming pared 2 bases from V and 4 bases from J, leaving 14 bases between. The CDR3 is made up of 16 amino acids. Germline CDR1 reads SGHTA; CDR2 reads FQGNSA. The CDR3 reads CASSLQTAGTTGELFF. Here the CDR3 DNA reads TGTGCCAGCAGCTTACAAACTGCGGGGACCACCGGGGAGCTGTTTTTT.

This clone was picked up many times. The chain combines TRBV14 with TRBJ2-4; D gene uncertain. The CDR3 has 14 amino acids. Trimming removed 1 base from V and 0 bases from J, with 4 bases in between. CDR1 and CDR2 (germline): SGHDN, FVKESK. CDR3: CASSQVRAKNIQYF. The CDR3 DNA is TGTGCCAGCAGCCAAGTTCGAGCCAAAAACATTCAGTACTTC.

The chain is built from TRBV11-2 and TRBJ1-2, with 8 nucleotides matching TRBD1. Germline values: CDR1 SGHAT, CDR2 FQNNGV. The CDR3 runs 15 residues. After removal of 3 bases from V and 3 bases from J, the junction contained 6 bases not matched to a gene. This CDR3 reads CASSLGTGGDYGYTF. Here the CDR3 DNA reads TGTGCCAGCAGCTTGGGTACAGGGGGAGACTATGGCTACACCTTC.

The genes are TRBV19 and TRBJ1-2; 9 nucleotides agree with TRBD1. The germline V gene has CDR1 LNHDA and CDR2 SQIVND (reference sequence). This CDR3 region has 13 residues. J gave up 4 bases and V 6 bases, and 3 bases lay outside the gene matches. Written as DNA, the CDR3 is TGTGCCAGTAGAAGGGACAGGGTCTATGGCTACACCTTC. Translation: CASRRDRVYGYTF.

This clone has just one count. The rearrangement joins TRBV5-4 to TRBJ2-3; D uncertain. This CDR3 has 12 residues. V lost 4 bases and J lost 7, with 10 bases in between. Germline V CDR1 and CDR2: SGHNT, YYREEE (reference sequence). CDR3: CASSLAANTQYF. CDR3 DNA sequence: TGTGCCAGCAGCCTTGCGGCAAATACGCAGTATTTT.

The V gene is TRBV5-1, the J gene TRBJ2-2, with D perhaps matching TRBD1 (6 bases). CDR1 is SGHRS and CDR2 is YFSETQ in the germline V gene. CDR3 length: 14 amino acids. Trimming cost V 0 bases and J 5 bases, with 8 bases left between them. In DNA form, the CDR3 reads TGCGCCAGCAGCTTGGGACAGGTTACCGGGGAGCTGTTTTTT. This sequence encodes CASSLGQVTGELFF.